Listed below are T cell receptor beta chains from one sample, sequenced in a study of T cell responses to AZD1222 COVID-19 vaccine. Assay: immunoSEQ multiplex PCR; the TCRdb copy retains only in-frame clones and omits some. The sample has 85,000 to 90,000 clones; 91% are singletons. The source was peripheral blood, collected on day 0 of MenACWY control vaccination. The receptor set was obtained from an adult in good health. Both conserved end residues are part of each CDR3. A D gene is named only where the DNA matches it firmly. Clone size is not always given. Where it is, it says once, few, many or a class for expanded clones.

clone_size j_call v_call d_call cdr3_aa cdr3_nt
NA TRBJ2-3 TRBV27 TRBD1 CASRYSGGDTQYF TGTGCCAGCCGTTATTCAGGGGGAGATACGCAGTATTTT
NA TRBJ1-3 TRBV12-3/TRBV12-4 TRBD1 CASSLLVTGGHF TGTGCCAGCAGTTTATTAGTCACAGGGGGGCATTTT
few TRBJ1-5 TRBV10-1 TRBD1 CATRDRGSNQPQHF TGCGCCACTCGAGACAGGGGTAGCAATCAGCCCCAGCATTTT
NA TRBJ2-7 TRBV4-3 NA CASSRAHGGYEQYF TGCGCCAGCAGTAGGGCCCATGGGGGCTACGAGCAGTACTTC
once TRBJ1-5 TRBV13 TRBD1 CASSSGQGRNQPQHF TGTGCCAGCAGCTCGGGACAGGGGAGAAATCAGCCCCAGCATTTT
NA TRBJ1-6 TRBV19 TRBD1 CASSPGAGGSPLHF TGTGCCAGTAGTCCCGGGGCAGGGGGATCACCCCTCCACTTT
NA TRBJ1-3 TRBV3-1/TRBV3-2 NA CASSQGGGVGNTIYF TGTGCCAGCAGCCAGGGTGGAGGGGTTGGAAACACCATATATTTT
NA TRBJ2-1 TRBV6-2/TRBV6-3 NA CASSYGSSYNEQFF TGTGCCAGCAGTTACGGTAGTAGCTACAATGAGCAGTTCTTC
NA TRBJ2-7 TRBV28 NA CASSFRQDSYEQYF TGTGCCAGCAGTTTCAGACAGGATTCCTACGAGCAGTACTTC
NA TRBJ1-5 TRBV28 TRBD1 CASSPDRVQPQHF TGTGCCAGCAGCCCTGACAGGGTTCAGCCCCAGCATTTT
NA TRBJ2-2 TRBV9 NA CASSVGNTGELFF TGTGCCAGCAGCGTTGGGAACACCGGGGAGCTGTTTTTT
NA TRBJ1-4 TRBV6-4 NA CASRVAATNEKLFF TGTGCCAGCAGAGTGGCAGCAACTAATGAAAAACTGTTTTTT
NA TRBJ2-3 TRBV18 NA CASSPGIGDTDTQYF TGTGCCAGCTCACCGGGAATTGGGGACACAGATACGCAGTATTTT
NA TRBJ2-2 TRBV5-1 NA CASRVTGLANTGELFF TGCGCCAGCAGGGTTACAGGGTTGGCGAACACCGGGGAGCTGTTTTTT
NA TRBJ1-1 TRBV18 NA CASSPPSTNTEAFF TGTGCCAGCTCACCACCTTCCACGAACACTGAAGCTTTCTTT
NA TRBJ1-5 TRBV9 TRBD1 CASSASGQGDQPQHF TGTGCCAGCAGCGCCTCCGGACAGGGGGATCAGCCCCAGCATTTT
NA TRBJ1-2 TRBV6-5 NA CASSYWGGIYGYTF TGTGCCAGCAGTTACTGGGGGGGTATCTATGGCTACACCTTC
NA TRBJ2-7 TRBV13 NA CASSRGYEQYF TGTGCCAGCAGCCGAGGATACGAGCAGTACTTC
NA TRBJ1-4 TRBV19 NA CASSTGRGELGEKLFF TGTGCCAGTAGTACCGGCCGTGGGGAGCTTGGGGAAAAACTGTTTTTT
NA TRBJ2-7 TRBV28 TRBD2 CASRRTGGVYEQYF TGTGCCAGTAGGAGAACGGGGGGAGTCTACGAGCAGTACTTC
NA TRBJ2-1 TRBV5-1 TRBD1 CASSRDRGPNNEQFF TGCGCCAGCAGCCGTGACAGGGGGCCGAACAATGAGCAGTTCTTC
NA TRBJ2-2 TRBV28 NA CASSPPKDPGELFF TGTGCCAGCAGTCCCCCTAAGGACCCCGGGGAGCTGTTTTTT
NA TRBJ2-7 TRBV25-1 TRBD1 CASSDLRGTGSYEQYF TGTGCCAGCAGTGACCTCCGGGGGACAGGGTCCTACGAGCAGTACTTC
NA TRBJ1-2 TRBV19 TRBD1 CASTRGQGSWGYTF TGTGCCAGTACCCGGGGACAGGGGAGTTGGGGCTACACCTTC
NA TRBJ2-2 TRBV4-3 NA CASSQVGGTGELFF TGCGCCAGCAGCCAAGTAGGGGGGACCGGGGAGCTGTTTTTT
NA TRBJ1-2 TRBV6-5 NA CASVRQPYGYTF TGTGCCAGCGTGCGACAGCCCTATGGCTACACCTTC
few TRBJ2-1 TRBV2 TRBD2 CASSDWREDHNEQFF TGTGCCAGCAGTGATTGGCGGGAGGACCACAATGAGCAGTTCTTC
NA TRBJ2-5 TRBV10-1 NA CASSERGRETQYF TGCGCCAGCAGTGAGCGGGGGAGAGAGACCCAGTACTTC
NA TRBJ2-7 TRBV16 TRBD1 CASSQETGVSYEQYF TGTGCCAGCAGCCAAGAGACAGGGGTCTCCTACGAGCAGTACTTC
NA TRBJ1-1 TRBV7-9 NA CASSLVGGEGSRLAFF TGTGCCAGCAGCTTAGTAGGTGGGGAGGGGAGTAGATTGGCTTTCTTT
NA TRBJ2-1 TRBV19 NA CASRDYNEQFF TGTGCCAGTCGGGATTACAATGAGCAGTTCTTC
NA TRBJ2-3 TRBV28 TRBD2 CASSTPGLAGDGSTDTQYF TGTGCCAGCAGTACCCCGGGACTAGCGGGAGATGGAAGCACAGATACGCAGTATTTT
NA TRBJ2-7 TRBV19 NA CARPREPYWYEQYF TGTGCCAGACCCAGAGAACCCTATTGGTACGAGCAGTACTTC
NA TRBJ2-7 TRBV5-1 TRBD2 CASSLVAGAEQYF TGCGCCAGCAGCTTGGTAGCGGGGGCCGAGCAGTACTTC
NA TRBJ2-1 TRBV6-1 TRBD2 CASSVGTSGRYSYNEQFF TGTGCCAGCAGTGTGGGGACTAGCGGGAGATACTCCTACAATGAGCAGTTCTTC
NA TRBJ2-2 TRBV11-2 NA CASSLIRGTGELFF TGTGCCAGCAGCTTAATTCGCGGGACCGGGGAGCTGTTTTTT
NA TRBJ2-3 TRBV5-1 NA CASSSIPGTDTQYF TGCGCCAGCAGCTCCATCCCTGGCACAGATACGCAGTATTTT
once TRBJ1-1 TRBV19 TRBD1 CASSVDRGWNTEAFF TGTGCCAGTAGTGTTGACAGGGGGTGGAACACTGAAGCTTTCTTT
NA TRBJ2-1 TRBV7-9 NA CASSLATVRQSSYNEQFF TGTGCCAGCAGCTTAGCCACCGTCCGACAGAGCTCCTACAATGAGCAGTTCTTC
NA TRBJ2-2 TRBV5-8 NA CASRGGSANTGELFF TGTGCCAGCAGAGGTGGTTCAGCGAACACCGGGGAGCTGTTTTTT
NA TRBJ2-5 TRBV2 NA CASSGAGAETQYF TGTGCCAGCAGTGGGGCAGGGGCGGAGACCCAGTACTTC
NA TRBJ2-1 TRBV19 NA CASTLLDSRGEQFF TGTGCCAGTACTCTACTGGACAGCCGTGGTGAGCAGTTCTTC
NA TRBJ1-1 TRBV7-9 NA CASSSQTETEAFF TGTGCCAGCAGCTCGCAGACAGAAACTGAAGCTTTCTTT
NA TRBJ2-1 TRBV28 NA CASRQSAYNEQFF TGTGCCAGCAGACAGTCCGCCTACAATGAGCAGTTCTTC
NA TRBJ2-7 TRBV6-5 TRBD1 CASSINDRQGAEQYF TGTGCCAGCAGTATTAACGACAGGCAGGGGGCCGAGCAGTACTTC
NA TRBJ2-1 TRBV4-1 TRBD1 CASSQDVMGTGVGNEQFF TGCGCCAGCAGCCAAGATGTGATGGGGACAGGGGTAGGTAATGAGCAGTTCTTC
NA TRBJ1-1 TRBV18 NA CASSYSRETAEAFF TGTGCCAGCTCTTACTCTCGGGAGACTGCTGAAGCTTTCTTT
NA TRBJ1-6 TRBV12-3/TRBV12-4 NA CASTQLANSPLHF TGTGCCAGCACCCAATTAGCAAATTCACCCCTCCACTTT